Presented here are 9 T cell receptor beta chains from one specimen sequenced in a study of T-cell memory formation after mild COVID-19. MiXCR was run by TCRdb on the 5' RACE reads, yielding one entry per CDR3 protein. The table lists 400,000 to 450,000 distinct CDR3 sequences, approximately 19% of them singletons, with roughly 21% in the top ten. The sequencing input was PBMCs or a T cell subset sorted from them (not recorded which). The receptors shown here come from a man aged 18 to 29 who had mild COVID-19 (a few samples of this study predate the infection). Cell type and time point are not known.

This sequence joins TRBV4-3 and TRBJ2-2; no clear D. The CDR3 runs to 17 residues. The germline gives CDR1 LGHNA, CDR2 YSLEER. With 3 bases removed from V and 1 base from J, the gap between germline ends came to 15 bases. In nucleotides, the CDR3 is TGCGCCAGCAGCCAGGCTACACACTTGGGGAACACCGGGGAGCTGTTTTTT. Amino acids: CASSQATHLGNTGELFF.

This clonotype has more than one count but fewer than ten. The DNA of the CDR3 is TGCGCCAGCAGACACAGGATTACCTACGAGCAGTACTTC. Protein: CASRHRITYEQYF. The V and J genes are TRBV5-1 and TRBJ2-7, with D perhaps matching TRBD1 (5 bases). Per germline, CDR1 SGHRS and CDR2 YFSETQ. CDR3 length: 13 amino acids. V was shortened by 5 bases and J by 2 bases, with 11 bases between the two germline ends.

This clonotype was seen ten or more times. This chain uses TRBV5-4 with TRBJ2-3; the D gene is possibly TRBD2 (6 bases). There are 15 residues in the CDR3. Germline V gene sequence: CDR1 SGHNT, CDR2 YYREEE (reference sequence). Trimming cost V 4 bases and J 5 bases, with 17 bases left between them. DNA for the CDR3: TGTGCCAGCAGCCACGACAATAGCGGTCTAGATACGCAGTATTTT. Its protein product is CASSHDNSGLDTQYF. The full variable domain, in which reference TRBV5-4 and TRBJ2-3 provide the parts outside the CDR3, is ETGVTQSPTHLIKTRGQQVTLRCSSQSGHNTVSWYQQALGQGPQFIFQYYREEENGRGNFPPRFSGLQFPNYSSELNVNALELDDSALYLCASSHDNSGLDTQYFGPGTRLTVL.

The chain couples TRBV29-1 to TRBJ1-2, with TRBD1 identical over 10 bases. CDR3 size: 12 residues. The junction had 6 bases not matched to a gene; V was cut back by 6 bases and J by 8 bases. Germline CDR1 is SQVTM and CDR2 is ANQGSEA. CDR3 sequence (DNA): TGCAGCGTGGGACAGGGGCGGAGCGGCTACACCTTC. Protein: CSVGQGRSGYTF.

The sample holds many counts of this clonotype. The chain is built from TRBV5-1 and TRBJ1-2; D not certain. The V end lost 0 bases, the J end lost 3 bases, and 6 bases lay between the germline ends. Germline-derived CDR1 and CDR2 are SGHRS and YFSETQ. The CDR3 runs to 13 residues. CDR3: CASSLAGDYGYTF. CDR3 bases: TGCGCCAGCAGCTTGGCCGGGGACTATGGCTACACCTTC.

This clonotype was detected only a few times. The rearrangement links TRBV5-1 to TRBJ1-1; TRBD1 aligns across 7 bases. The CDR3 consists of 15 residues. In germline, CDR1 is SGHRS, CDR2 YFSETQ. Germline trimming cut 2 bases from V and 4 bases from J; bases unmatched to any gene: 8. As DNA, the CDR3 is TGCGCCAGCAGCTTATCGACAGGGCAAGCCACTGAAGCTTTCTTT. Protein product: CASSLSTGQATEAFF.

This clonotype was seen a few times. V gene TRBV12-3 or TRBV12-4 combines with J gene TRBJ1-6, with TRBD1 matching 8 bases. V shed 4 bases, J shed 6 bases, and the junction held 2 bases outside the gene matches. This CDR3 region has 14 residues. CDR3 residues: CASSYDRGNSPLHF. The CDR3, as DNA: TGTGCCAGCAGTTATGACAGGGGTAATTCACCCCTCCACTTT.

V gene TRBV21-1 combines with J gene TRBJ2-7; the table calls TRBD1, which could not be checked here. TRBV21-1 is listed as a pseudogene. The CDR3 runs to 16 residues. Here the CDR3 DNA reads TGTGCCAGCGACTTGAGGGACAGGGGATTCCTCTACGAGCAGTACGTC. Protein product: CASDLRDRGFLYEQYV.

The rearrangement uses TRBV12-3 or TRBV12-4 and TRBJ1-1, with D maybe TRBD1 (5 bases). CDR3 size: 12 residues. The ends were cut back, 2 bases at V and 8 bases at J, with 9 bases in the middle. The CDR3 nucleotides are TGTGCCAGCAGTTTAATCGGGGCAGAAGCTTTCTTT. As protein: CASSLIGAEAFF.